A single sample is the source of the 13 T cell receptor beta chains below, sequenced in a study of T-cell reconstitution after alpha-beta-depleted transplantation in children. Library preparation (for TCRbeta) was performed with unique molecular identifiers. TCRdb reprocessed the PCR reads with MiXCR, giving one entry per CDR3 protein. The data contain 220,000 or so distinct CDR3 sequences, roughly 8.2% of them seen just once; the ten biggest clones take up less than 8%. The sequencing used PBMCs, mostly from graft donor cells, collected 180 days after TCRalphabeta/CD19-depleted stem cell transplant. All receptors come from a male patient aged 5 to 17 who had a stem cell transplant for acute lymphoblastic leukemia, so the T cells may come from the graft donor.

Ten or more counts support this clonotype. V usage is TRBV28 and J usage is TRBJ2-5; D may be TRBD1 (6 bases). This CDR3 is 15 amino acids long. Trimming removed 4 bases from V and 5 bases from J, with 17 bases in between. Germline CDR1 reads MDHEN; CDR2 reads SYDVKM. CDR3 DNA sequence: TGTGCCAGCAGTTCCTCCGGGACAAAGTCGGAGACCCAGTACTTC. This sequence encodes CASSSSGTKSETQYF.

This clonotype has at least ten counts. The chain carries TRBV5-5 and TRBJ1-2, with unresolved D. Looked up from germline, CDR1 is SGHKS and CDR2 is YYEKEE (reference sequence). The CDR3 extends over 15 amino acids. V was shortened by 4 bases and J by 8 bases, with 21 bases between the two germline ends. CDR3 DNA sequence: TGTGCCAGCAGCCCTGGAGTGGCCAGGAAAGGGGGCTACACCTTC. It yields the protein CASSPGVARKGGYTF.

This clonotype came up many times. The CDR3 reads CASSQGGPGGTEAFF. CDR3 coding DNA: TGCGCCAGCAGCCAAGGGGGACCAGGGGGAACTGAAGCTTTCTTT. The chain joins TRBV4-3 to TRBJ1-1; 7 positions match TRBD1. Germline assignment: CDR1 LGHNA and CDR2 YSLEER. This CDR3 has 15 residues. The V gene end was trimmed by 1 base and the J gene end by 5 bases; junction bases not matched to a gene: 7.

This clonotype was recorded many times. The rearrangement joins TRBV7-2 to TRBJ1-6, with D hard to call. The V and J ends lost 5 bases and 7 bases respectively, with 9 bases between them. Per the germline V gene, CDR1 is SGHTA and CDR2 is FQGNSA. The CDR3 sequence is 13 residues long. CDR3 sequence: CASSLGPNSPLHF. DNA of the CDR3: TGTGCCAGCAGCCTCGGACCGAATTCACCCCTCCACTTT.

In this sample, this clonotype turned up many times. The V call is TRBV12-3 or TRBV12-4, the J call TRBJ1-6, with D uncertain. This CDR3 is built from 13 residues. The V gene lost 5 bases and the J gene lost 7 bases, with 9 bases spanning the gap. The CDR3 region is CASSPRKNSPLHF. The CDR3 DNA sequence: TGTGCCAGCAGTCCGAGAAAGAATTCACCCCTCCACTTT.

Points on this clonotype: With a much larger clone just one base away, this may be a read error. J is TRBJ2-2 and V is TRBV4-2, with D perhaps assigned TRBD1 or TRBD2 (6 bases each). The CDR3 length is 14 residues. Germline CDR1 is LGHNA and CDR2 is YNFKEQ. The CDR3 is CTSRGGRNTGELFF. The CDR3 DNA reads as TGTACCAGCAGAGGGGGGAGAAACACCGGGGAGCTGTTTTTT.

This clonotype was seen at least ten times. The chain links TRBV6-1 to TRBJ2-7, with TRBD1 as a possible D gene (5 bases). The CDR3 totals 15 residues. CDR1 and CDR2 (germline): MNHNS, SASEGT. Trimming stripped 3 bases from V and 0 bases from J, with 12 bases between. Written as DNA, the CDR3 is TGTGCCAGCAGTGATGGGGCAGAGATCTCCTACGAGCAGTACTTC. It yields the protein CASSDGAEISYEQYF.

In this sample, this clonotype turned up many times. J is TRBJ2-7 and V is TRBV19; 7 bases match TRBD2. In germline, CDR1 is LNHDA, CDR2 SQIVND (reference sequence). This CDR3 comprises 15 residues. The trim removed 6 bases at V and 3 bases at J, leaving 11 bases unmatched. DNA for the CDR3: TGTGCCAGTAGATCAGCGGGATGGGCTTTCTACGAGCAGTACTTC. This codes for CASRSAGWAFYEQYF.

This chain uses TRBV6-5 with TRBJ2-1; D may be TRBD1 (6 bases). The CDR3 is made up of 14 amino acids. Germline values: CDR1 MNHEY, CDR2 SVGAGI. Trimming took off 2 bases at V and 8 bases at J, with 13 bases between the two ends. The CDR3 sequence: CASSYEAGVHEQFF. The CDR3 DNA follows: TGTGCCAGCAGTTACGAGGCAGGGGTCCATGAGCAGTTCTTC.

This clonotype was counted many times. The chain employs TRBV20-1 and TRBJ2-3; a possible D gene is TRBD2 (6 bases). The CDR3 consists of 11 residues. Trimming took off 3 bases at V and 6 bases at J, with 7 bases between the two ends. CDR1 is DFQATT, CDR2 SNEGSKA, per germline (reference sequence). The CDR3 spells CSASRGDTQYF. The CDR3 DNA reads as TGCAGTGCTAGTCGGGGGGATACGCAGTATTTT.

This clonotype was counted at least ten times. The chain employs TRBV6-5 and TRBJ1-5; 7 bases agree with TRBD1. Germline CDR1 reads MNHEY; CDR2 reads SVGAGI. Germline trimming cut 1 base from V and 9 bases from J; bases unmatched to any gene: 12. The CDR3 covers 16 residues. The CDR3 sequence is CASSYYSRGIPWPQHF. In DNA form, the CDR3 reads TGTGCCAGCAGTTACTATAGCAGGGGGATCCCCTGGCCCCAGCATTTT.

This clonotype was detected ten times or more. This chain joins TRBV18 and TRBJ1-5, with TRBD1 identical over 7 bases. Germline V CDR1 and CDR2: KGHSH, LQKENI. The CDR3 is made up of 14 amino acids. V dropped 4 bases and J dropped 3; count of bases not matched to a gene: 3. This chain's CDR3 is CASSLDRVNQPQHF. CDR3 nucleotide sequence: TGTGCCAGCTCACTTGACAGGGTCAATCAGCCCCAGCATTTT. The complete variable domain, with remaining parts taken from reference TRBV18 and TRBJ1-5, reads NAGVMQNPRHLVRRRGQEARLRCSPMKGHSHVYWYRQLPEEGLKFMVYLQKENIIDESGMPKERFSAEFPKEGPSILRIQQVVRGDSAAYFCASSLDRVNQPQHFGDGTRLSIL.

This clonotype appeared many times. The CDR3 nucleotides are TGTGCCACCAGCAGAGATGGCGGGAGCAATCAGCCCCAGCATTTT. The encoded protein is CATSRDGGSNQPQHF. V usage is TRBV15 and J usage is TRBJ1-5; D gene ambiguous. In germline, CDR1 is LNHNV, CDR2 YYDKDF (reference sequence). V lost 0 bases and J lost 1, with 7 bases in between. The CDR3 is 15 residues long.